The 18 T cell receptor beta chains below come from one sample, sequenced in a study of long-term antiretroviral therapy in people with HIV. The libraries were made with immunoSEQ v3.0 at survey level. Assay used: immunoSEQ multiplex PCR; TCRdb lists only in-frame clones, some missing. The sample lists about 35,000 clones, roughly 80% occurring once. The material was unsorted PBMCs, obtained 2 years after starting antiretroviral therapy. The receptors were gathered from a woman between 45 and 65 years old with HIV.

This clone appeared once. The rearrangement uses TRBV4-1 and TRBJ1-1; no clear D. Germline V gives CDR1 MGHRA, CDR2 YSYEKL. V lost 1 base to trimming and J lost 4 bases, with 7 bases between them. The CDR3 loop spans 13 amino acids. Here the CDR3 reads CASSQGRVTEAFF. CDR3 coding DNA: TGCGCCAGCAGCCAAGGACGGGTCACTGAAGCTTTCTTT.

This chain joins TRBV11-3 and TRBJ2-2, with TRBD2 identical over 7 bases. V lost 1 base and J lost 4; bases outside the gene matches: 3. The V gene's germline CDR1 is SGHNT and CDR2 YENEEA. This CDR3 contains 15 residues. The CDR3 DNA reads TGTGCCAGCAGCTTAGGGGGGGGAGTCACCGGGGAGCTGTTTTTT. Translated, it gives CASSLGGGVTGELFF.

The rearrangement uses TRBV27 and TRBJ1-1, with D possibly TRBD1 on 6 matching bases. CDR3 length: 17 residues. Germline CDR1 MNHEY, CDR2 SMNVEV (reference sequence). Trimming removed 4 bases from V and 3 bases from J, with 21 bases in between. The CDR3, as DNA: TGTGCCAGCAGTTCCCCAACCGGGACATCTTATCACACTGAAGCTTTCTTT. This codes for CASSSPTGTSYHTEAFF.

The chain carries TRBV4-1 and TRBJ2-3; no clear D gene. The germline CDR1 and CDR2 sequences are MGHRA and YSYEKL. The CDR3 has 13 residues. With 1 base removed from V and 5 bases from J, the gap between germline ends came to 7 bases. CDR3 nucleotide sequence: TGCGCCAGCAGCCAAGCACAAAAAGATACGCAGTATTTT. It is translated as CASSQAQKDTQYF.

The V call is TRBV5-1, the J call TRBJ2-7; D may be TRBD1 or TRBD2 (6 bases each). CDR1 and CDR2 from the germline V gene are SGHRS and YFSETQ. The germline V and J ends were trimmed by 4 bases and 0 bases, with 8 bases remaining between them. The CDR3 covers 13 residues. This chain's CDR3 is CASSPGASYEQYF. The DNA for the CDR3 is TGCGCCAGCAGCCCGGGGGCCTCCTACGAGCAGTACTTC.

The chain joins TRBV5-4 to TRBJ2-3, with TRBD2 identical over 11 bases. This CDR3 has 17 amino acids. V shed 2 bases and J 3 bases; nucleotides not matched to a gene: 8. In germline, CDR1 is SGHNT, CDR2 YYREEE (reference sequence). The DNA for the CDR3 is TGTGCCAGCAGCTTTCTGCTAGCGGGGGGTGGGACAGATACGCAGTATTTT. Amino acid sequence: CASSFLLAGGGTDTQYF.

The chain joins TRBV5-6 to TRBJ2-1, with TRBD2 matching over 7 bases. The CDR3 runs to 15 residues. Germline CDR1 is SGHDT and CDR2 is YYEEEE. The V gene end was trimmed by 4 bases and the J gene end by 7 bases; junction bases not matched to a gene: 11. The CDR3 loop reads CASSVGLVPGNEQFF. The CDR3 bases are TGTGCCAGCAGCGTCGGACTAGTCCCTGGGAATGAGCAGTTCTTC.

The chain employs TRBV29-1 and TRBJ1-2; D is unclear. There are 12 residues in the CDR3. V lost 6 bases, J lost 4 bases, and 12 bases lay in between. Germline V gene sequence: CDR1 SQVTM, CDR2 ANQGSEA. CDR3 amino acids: CSVDLGVYGYTF. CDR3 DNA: TGCAGCGTGGACCTAGGAGTCTATGGCTACACCTTC.

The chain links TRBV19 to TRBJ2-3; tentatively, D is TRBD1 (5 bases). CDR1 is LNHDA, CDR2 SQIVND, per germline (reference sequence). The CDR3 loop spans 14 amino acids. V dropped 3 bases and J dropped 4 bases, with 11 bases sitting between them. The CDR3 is CASSILGVADTQYF. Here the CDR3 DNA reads TGTGCCAGTAGTATCTTAGGGGTGGCAGATACGCAGTATTTT.

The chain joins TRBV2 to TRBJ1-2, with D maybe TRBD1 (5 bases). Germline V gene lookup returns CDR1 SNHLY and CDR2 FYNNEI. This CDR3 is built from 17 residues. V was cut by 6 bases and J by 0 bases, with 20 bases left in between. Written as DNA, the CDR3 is TGTGCCAGCAGCGTACCCTGGGACGGTCCAGCTAACTATGGCTACACCTTC. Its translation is CASSVPWDGPANYGYTF. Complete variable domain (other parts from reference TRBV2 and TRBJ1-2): EPEVTQTPSHQVTQMGQEVILRCVPISNHLYFYWYRQILGQKVEFLVSFYNNEISEKSEIFDDQFSVERPDGSNFTLKIRSTKLEDSAMYFCASSVPWDGPANYGYTFGSGTRLTVV.

This CDR3 reads CASSLGDRGELWNEQFF. The CDR3 DNA reads as TGTGCCAGCAGTTTGGGTGACAGGGGGGAACTATGGAATGAGCAGTTCTTC. The rearrangement links TRBV27 to TRBJ2-1; 9 nucleotides agree with TRBD1. CDR3 length equals 17 residues. V was clipped by 3 bases and J by 7 bases; unmatched bases: 13. CDR1 is MNHEY and CDR2 is SMNVEV in the germline V gene (reference sequence).

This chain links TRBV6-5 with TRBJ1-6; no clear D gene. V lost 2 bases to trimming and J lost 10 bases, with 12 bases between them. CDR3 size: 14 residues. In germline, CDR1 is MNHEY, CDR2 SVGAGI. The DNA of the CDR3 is TGTGCCAGCAGTTACACGGCGGGCGGCTCACCCCTCCACTTT. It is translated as CASSYTAGGSPLHF.

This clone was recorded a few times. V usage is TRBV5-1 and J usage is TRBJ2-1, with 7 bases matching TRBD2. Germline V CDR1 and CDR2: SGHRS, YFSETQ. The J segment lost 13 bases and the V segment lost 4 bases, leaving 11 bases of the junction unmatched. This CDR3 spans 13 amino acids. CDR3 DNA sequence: TGCGCCAGCAGCCCTCCATCGGGGGGTCACCAGTTCTTC. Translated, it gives CASSPPSGGHQFF. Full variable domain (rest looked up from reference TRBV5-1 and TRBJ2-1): KAGVTQTPRYLIKTRGQQVTLSCSPISGHRSVSWYQQTPGQGLQFLFEYFSETQRNKGNFPGRFSGRQFSNSRSEMNVSTLELGDSALYLCASSPPSGGHQFFGPGTRLTVL.

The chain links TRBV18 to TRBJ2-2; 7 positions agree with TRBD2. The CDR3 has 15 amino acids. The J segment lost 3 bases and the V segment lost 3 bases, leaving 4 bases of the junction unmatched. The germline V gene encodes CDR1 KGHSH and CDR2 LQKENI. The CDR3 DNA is TGTGCCAGCTCACCGATGGGAGGGGACACCGGGGAGCTGTTTTTT. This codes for CASSPMGGDTGELFF.

The CDR3 region is CASSPRTGGAGNEQFF. CDR3 nucleotide sequence: TGTGCCAGCAGCCCCAGAACCGGGGGGGCTGGTAATGAGCAGTTCTTC. This sequence joins TRBV7-2 and TRBJ2-1, with TRBD2 identical over 8 bases. Germline lookup yields CDR1 SGHTA and CDR2 FQGNSA. The CDR3 loop spans 16 amino acids. V was pared by 5 bases and J by 7 bases, with 13 bases of the junction left unmatched.

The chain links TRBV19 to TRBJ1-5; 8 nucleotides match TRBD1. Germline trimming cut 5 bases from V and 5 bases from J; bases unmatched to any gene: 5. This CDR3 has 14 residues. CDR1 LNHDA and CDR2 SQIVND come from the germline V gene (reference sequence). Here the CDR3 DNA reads TGTGCCAGTAGTTTTCAGACAGGGGATCAGCCCCAGCATTTT. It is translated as CASSFQTGDQPQHF.

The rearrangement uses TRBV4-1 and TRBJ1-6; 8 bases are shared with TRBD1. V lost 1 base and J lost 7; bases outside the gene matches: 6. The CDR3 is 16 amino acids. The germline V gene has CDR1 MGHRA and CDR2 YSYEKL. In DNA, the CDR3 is TGCGCCAGCAGCCAAGGGACAGGGTGGGGCAATTCACCCCTCCACTTT. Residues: CASSQGTGWGNSPLHF.

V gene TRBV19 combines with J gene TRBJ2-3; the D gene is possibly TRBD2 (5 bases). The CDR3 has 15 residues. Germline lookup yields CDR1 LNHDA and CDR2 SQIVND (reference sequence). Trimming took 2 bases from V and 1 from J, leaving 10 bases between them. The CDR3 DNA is TGTGCCAGTAGTATACGTCGGGGAGGCACAGATACGCAGTATTTT. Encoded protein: CASSIRRGGTDTQYF.